The clone carrying this T cell receptor (beta chain) showed up just a few times. This sample is part of a study of CD8 T cells in Susac syndrome. An amount of RNA that ranged from roughly 0.5 to 1 ug was reverse transcribed with random hexamers. Coverage of TCR beta CDR3 amplification by immunoSEQ multiplex PCR extended to 54 Vbeta and 13 Jbeta. TCRdb re-analysed the immunoSEQ multiplex PCR reads in MiXCR, keeping a single row per CDR3 protein. The sample contains roughly 200,000 distinct CDR3 sequences, approximately 95% of which appear only once. With 4 bases clipped from V and 3 bases from J, the junction kept 2 bases outside the gene matches. CDR1 is SQVTM, CDR2 ANQGSEA, per germline. The CDR3 sequence is 12 residues long.

The sequence came from a human donor with multiple sclerosis. Sequenced sample: CD4+ T cells from PBMCs. This chain connects TRBV29-1 to TRBJ1-2; 7 positions agree with TRBD1. Here the CDR3 reads CSVGQGDYGYTF. The DNA of the CDR3 is TGCAGCGTTGGACAGGGTGACTATGGCTACACCTTC.